The clone carrying this T cell receptor (beta chain) was detected a few times. The entry originates in a study of read filtering for tumor transcriptome and immune sequencing. This library used approximately 390 ng RNA and molecular barcoded adaptors spanning alpha/delta and beta/gamma chains. TCRdb re-derived calls from the reads in MiXCR, one entry per CDR3 protein. The profile covers 30,000 to 45,000 distinct CDR3 sequences, with roughly 13% appearing a single time and 6% to 7% taken by the ten largest. The germline gives CDR1 WNHNN, CDR2 SYGVQD (reference sequence). Trimming cost V 4 bases and J 0 bases, with 9 bases left between them. This CDR3 comprises 14 residues.

The chain couples TRBV10-1 to TRBJ1-1, with D hard to call. The TCR originated in a donor at least 40 years old with multiple myeloma. The sequencing sample was made of a population of CD138-negative cells sorted from bone marrow. The CDR3 protein is CASSVQRVNTEAFF. The CDR3 region has the DNA TGCGCCAGCAGTGTCCAGAGAGTGAACACTGAAGCTTTCTTT.